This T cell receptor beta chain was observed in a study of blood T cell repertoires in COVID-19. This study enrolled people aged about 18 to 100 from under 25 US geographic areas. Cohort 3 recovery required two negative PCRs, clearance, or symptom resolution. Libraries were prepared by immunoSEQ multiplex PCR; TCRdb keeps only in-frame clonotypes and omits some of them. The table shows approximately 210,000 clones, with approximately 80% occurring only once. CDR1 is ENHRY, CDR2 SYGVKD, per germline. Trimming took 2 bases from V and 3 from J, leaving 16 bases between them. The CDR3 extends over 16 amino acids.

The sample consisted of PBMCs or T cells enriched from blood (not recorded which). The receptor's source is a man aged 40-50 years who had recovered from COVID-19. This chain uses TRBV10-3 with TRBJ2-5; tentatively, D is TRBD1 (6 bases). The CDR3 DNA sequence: TGTGCCATCAGTGAGAGGGTACAGGGTGCTGAAGAGACCCAGTACTTC. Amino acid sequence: CAISERVQGAEETQYF.